Listed here are 10 T cell receptor beta chains from one sample, sequenced in a study of response to subunit inactivated influenza vaccine. TCRdb re-analysed the RT-PCR reads in MiXCR, keeping a single row per CDR3 protein. There are hundreds of thousands of distinct CDR3 sequences in the sample; 15% to 19% occur only once, and about 9.9% lies in the top ten. This material consisted of PBMCs from blood, taken 11 to 12 days after vaccination. The receptors originated from a man aged 50 to 59 who received an inactivated influenza vaccine.

A few counts support this clonotype. The chain joins TRBV28 to TRBJ1-6, with TRBD1 as a possible D gene (5 bases). The V end was cut by 3 bases, the J end by 0 bases, with 12 bases between. Germline V gene data show CDR1 as MDHEN and CDR2 as SYDVKM. This CDR3 comprises 17 residues. DNA of the CDR3: TGTGCCAGCAGTTTGGAGGGACCCAGCTCCTATAATTCACCCCTCCACTTT. Translation: CASSLEGPSSYNSPLHF.

V and J are TRBV20-1 and TRBJ2-3; no firm D call. The CDR3 runs to 13 residues. V lost 7 bases to trimming and J lost 0 bases, with 11 bases between them. Looked up from germline, CDR1 is DFQATT and CDR2 is SNEGSKA (reference sequence). The CDR3 DNA follows: TGCAGTGTGTTTGCGACTAGCACAGATACGCAGTATTTT. Its translation: CSVFATSTDTQYF.

The gene calls are TRBV4-3 and TRBJ1-2; D perhaps matches TRBD1 (5 bases). Trimming stripped 0 bases from V and 4 bases from J, with 12 bases between. There are 15 residues in the CDR3. The V gene's germline CDR1 is LGHNA and CDR2 YSLEER. The CDR3 here is CASSQDFRDSYGYTF. The CDR3 region has the DNA TGCGCCAGCAGCCAAGATTTCCGAGACAGCTATGGCTACACCTTC.

The chain recombines TRBV5-6 with TRBJ1-2; a weak D match, TRBD1 (5 bases). Germline-derived CDR1 and CDR2 are SGHDT and YYEEEE. The CDR3 has 14 amino acids. Between the trimmed V and J ends, which lost 3 bases and 2 bases, there was a span of 11 bases. CDR3 amino acids: CASSWGEPNYGYTF. The CDR3 region has the DNA TGTGCCAGCAGCTGGGGGGAGCCGAACTATGGCTACACCTTC.

For this clonotype: One junction end does not reproduce the germline sequence, and a read error may be involved. The CDR3 DNA reads TGCGCCAGCAGCTTAGGACAGGGGGCATCCCAAAAGACCCAGTACTTC. It translates to CASSLGQGASQKTQYF. J is TRBJ2-5 and V is TRBV5-1; 11 bases line up with TRBD1. The CDR3 has 16 amino acids. Germline V lookup: CDR1 SGHRS, CDR2 YFSETQ.

The chain combines TRBV3-1 with TRBJ1-6; the D gene is possibly TRBD1 (5 bases). V was trimmed by 3 bases and J by 8 bases, leaving 11 bases between them. Germline-derived CDR1 and CDR2 are LGHDT and YNNKEL (reference sequence). The CDR3 is 14 amino acids. CDR3 residues: CASSQTRGDSPLHF. In DNA, the CDR3 is TGTGCCAGCAGCCAGACCCGGGGGGATTCACCCCTCCACTTT.

This rearrangement joins TRBV3-1 to TRBJ2-1, with D unclear. The V end lost 3 bases, the J end lost 9 bases, and 6 bases lay between the germline ends. The CDR3 runs 11 residues. The germline V gene has CDR1 LGHDT and CDR2 YNNKEL (reference sequence). Here the CDR3 DNA reads TGTGCCAGCAGCCATTCAAGTGAGCAGTTCTTC. Amino acids: CASSHSSEQFF.

This chain connects TRBV6-2 or TRBV6-3 to TRBJ2-7, with 7 bases that match TRBD2. The length of the CDR3 is 12 residues. V lost 10 bases, J lost 5 bases, and 8 bases stayed unmatched. The V gene's germline CDR1 is MNHEY and CDR2 SVGEGT. CDR3 region: CATHGRGDEQYF. The CDR3 DNA follows: TGTGCCACCCATGGTCGGGGGGACGAGCAGTACTTC.

Only a few counts were recorded for this clonotype. This chain uses TRBV6-1 with TRBJ2-7; perhaps TRBD1 as D (6 bases). The germline V gene encodes CDR1 MNHNS and CDR2 SASEGT. Trimming removed 6 bases at V and 5 bases at J, with 20 bases between. The length of the CDR3 is 15 residues. The CDR3 here is CASSLGGHLVNEQYF. CDR3 DNA: TGTGCCAGCAGCCTAGGGGGACACCTGGTCAACGAGCAGTACTTC.

The rearrangement joins TRBV7-2 to TRBJ1-2; D may be TRBD1 (5 bases). Germline CDR1 and CDR2: SGHTA and FQGNSA. CDR3 length: 16 residues. V lost 1 base and J 2 bases, leaving 14 bases between the germline ends. CDR3 loop: CASSLVTGTANYGYTF. The CDR3 region has the DNA TGTGCCAGCAGCTTAGTTACCGGGACGGCAAACTATGGCTACACCTTC.